The source of this T cell receptor beta chain is a study of spatial heterogeneity in lung cancer. Study details: Sequenced were any available follow-up PBMC samples, which had been obtained a median of around two years after resection.

The time point denotes: blood at routine non-recurrence follow-up after resection. Researchers sequenced whole RNA taken from tumor, nontumor lung or frozen PBMC without sorting. One entry per CDR3 protein, called by TCRdb with MiXCR from the 5' RACE reads. The sample shows under 150,000 distinct CDR3 sequences, about 12% of them seen only once. This clonotype has more than one count but fewer than ten. This CDR3 spans 15 amino acids. CDR1 is MDHEN and CDR2 is SYDVKM in the germline V gene. V was pared by 6 bases and J by 8 bases, with 22 bases between. This clonotype originated in a male donor with early-stage non-small cell lung cancer. Sequencing used PBMCs, obtained at follow-up. V gene TRBV28 combines with J gene TRBJ1-1, with a tentative D call TRBD1 (6 bases). The CDR3 DNA sequence: TGTGCCAGCAGCAAAACACAGGGTTTGAAGAAAGAAGCTTTCTTT. It specifies CASSKTQGLKKEAFF.